Following are 15 T cell receptor beta chains from one sample sequenced in a study of T cell responses to AZD1222 COVID-19 vaccine. The method was immunoSEQ multiplex PCR; TCRdb's version includes in-frame clones alone and lacks a portion of them. The sample contains about 150,000 clones, roughly 90% of which appear only once. The input for sequencing was peripheral blood, taken 28 days after the second dose of the MenACWY control vaccine. Receptors originate from an adult who received the MenACWY meningococcal vaccine as a control.

The rearrangement links TRBV3-1 (or the pseudogene TRBV3-2) to TRBJ2-3; D might be TRBD1 (6 bases). CDR1 LGHDT and CDR2 YNNKEL come from the germline V gene (reference sequence). With 3 bases removed from V and 1 base from J, the gap between germline ends came to 11 bases. The CDR3 sequence is 15 residues long. As DNA, the CDR3 is TGTGCCAGCAGCCAGTCAGGGGCTGGCACAGATACGCAGTATTTT. Protein sequence: CASSQSGAGTDTQYF.

J is TRBJ1-4 and V is TRBV3-1 (or the pseudogene TRBV3-2), with D unresolved. The CDR3 totals 14 residues. Germline V gene data show CDR1 as LGHDT and CDR2 as YNNKEL (reference sequence). Trimming pared 4 bases from V and 6 bases from J, leaving 12 bases between. As DNA, the CDR3 is TGTGCCAGCAGCCCACGCTCTGCGGATGAAAAACTGTTTTTT. It specifies CASSPRSADEKLFF.

This sequence joins TRBV28 and TRBJ1-3; no reliable D call. Germline CDR1 MDHEN, CDR2 SYDVKM. The CDR3 loop spans 16 amino acids. The V and J ends lost 5 bases and 0 bases respectively, with 14 bases between them. The CDR3 DNA reads TGTGCCAGCAGTATTTCCCTCAGGCGCTCTGGAAACACCATATATTTT. Protein sequence: CASSISLRRSGNTIYF. The full variable domain, completed using reference TRBV28 and TRBJ1-3, is DVKVTQSSRYLVKRTGEKVFLECVQDMDHENMFWYRQDPGLGLRLIYFSYDVKMKEKGDIPEGYSVSREKKERFSLILESASTNQTSMYLCASSISLRRSGNTIYFGEGSWLTVV.

The V call is TRBV28, the J call TRBJ1-1; D unclear. The CDR3 spans 12 residues. The germline V gene encodes CDR1 MDHEN and CDR2 SYDVKM. Deletions cut 4 bases from V and 5 bases from J, with 8 bases between. DNA for the CDR3: TGTGCCAGCAGTTCTAGGAGGACTGAAGCTTTCTTT. It is translated as CASSSRRTEAFF.

The V call is TRBV6-6, the J call TRBJ2-2; D tentatively reads TRBD1 or TRBD2 (5 bases each). Trimming took off 4 bases at V and 4 bases at J, with 10 bases between the two ends. This CDR3 region has 14 residues. Germline CDR1 is MNHNY and CDR2 is SVGAGI (reference sequence). The CDR3 nucleotides are TGTGCCAGCAGTTTCCCTGGGGGCACCGGGGAGCTGTTTTTT. This encodes CASSFPGGTGELFF.

The V and J genes are TRBV25-1 and TRBJ1-2; tentatively, D is TRBD1 (5 bases). This CDR3 contains 13 residues. Trimming removed 4 bases from V and 8 bases from J, with 14 bases in between. CDR1 MGHDK and CDR2 SYGVNS come from the germline V gene. CDR3 region: CASSGQVGPGYTF. The DNA of the CDR3 is TGTGCCAGCAGTGGGCAAGTGGGGCCGGGCTACACCTTC.

The chain recombines TRBV4-1 with TRBJ1-5; possibly TRBD1 for D (5 bases). CDR1 MGHRA and CDR2 YSYEKL come from the germline V gene. V lost 0 bases and J lost 6, with 15 bases in between. The CDR3 is 16 amino acids. DNA for the CDR3: TGCGCCAGCAGCCAAGATCCGGGGCAGAGTCGTCAGCCCCAGCATTTT. Translation gives CASSQDPGQSRQPQHF.

The chain has TRBV27 and TRBJ1-2; possible D gene TRBD1, 6 bases. CDR3 length: 14 residues. Deletions cut 9 bases from V and 3 bases from J, with 17 bases between. Germline V gives CDR1 MNHEY, CDR2 SMNVEV (reference sequence). The CDR3 loop is CARGAEGLDYGYTF. The CDR3 nucleotides read TGTGCCAGGGGGGCAGAAGGCTTGGACTATGGCTACACCTTC.

In DNA, the CDR3 is TGTGCCAGCAGTTTATTAGAAGTTAGTTCAGGGCGACTGCGTGGCTACACCTTC. It translates to CASSLLEVSSGRLRGYTF. J is TRBJ1-2 and V is TRBV27; D is possibly TRBD1 (5 bases). Trimming took off 1 base at V and 7 bases at J, with 25 bases between the two ends. CDR3 length: 18 residues. From germline, CDR1 is MNHEY and CDR2 SMNVEV (reference sequence).

The genes are TRBV7-2 and TRBJ1-3; D gene uncertain. The germline V gene encodes CDR1 SGHTA and CDR2 FQGNSA. Trimming took off 5 bases at V and 0 bases at J, with 8 bases between the two ends. The CDR3 extends over 14 amino acids. CDR3 in DNA: TGTGCCAGCAGCGCGAGTAGCTCTGGAAACACCATATATTTT. Translated, it gives CASSASSSGNTIYF.

This chain uses TRBV2 with TRBJ2-1; 8 positions match TRBD2. The V segment lost 8 bases and the J segment 2 bases; nucleotides outside the gene matches: 5. The CDR3 consists of 14 residues. Germline loops: CDR1 SNHLY, CDR2 FYNNEI. The CDR3 DNA reads as TGTGCCAGCCATACTAGCGGACCCTACAATGAGCAGTTCTTC. As protein: CASHTSGPYNEQFF.

Concerning this clone itself: The sample holds other DNA sequences that translate to the same CDR3. The V and J genes are TRBV5-1 and TRBJ1-5, with unresolved D. Germline CDR1 and CDR2: SGHRS and YFSETQ. The CDR3 is 14 residues long. V shed 0 bases and J shed 2 bases, with 6 bases lying between them. The chain's CDR3 is CASSLEGGNQPQHF. As DNA, the CDR3 is TGCGCCAGCAGCTTGGAAGGTGGCAATCAGCCCCAGCATTTT. The whole variable domain, remainder taken from reference TRBV5-1 and TRBJ1-5, is KAGVTQTPRYLIKTRGQQVTLSCSPISGHRSVSWYQQTPGQGLQFLFEYFSETQRNKGNFPGRFSGRQFSNSRSEMNVSTLELGDSALYLCASSLEGGNQPQHFGDGTRLSIL.

This clone was observed a few times. The chain links TRBV11-2 to TRBJ2-7; D is perhaps TRBD2 (6 bases). The germline V and J ends were trimmed by 5 bases and 2 bases, with 19 bases remaining between them. The CDR3 contains 16 residues. Germline V lookup: CDR1 SGHAT, CDR2 FQNNGV. The CDR3 sequence: CASSRGTGTYPYEQYF. CDR3 coding DNA: TGTGCCAGCAGCCGGGGGACCGGGACGTATCCCTACGAGCAGTACTTC.

There are a few counts of this clone. The chain links TRBV5-6 to TRBJ1-2; a weak D match, TRBD1 (6 bases). The CDR3 runs 16 residues. Germline CDR1 reads SGHDT; CDR2 reads YYEEEE. Trimming stripped 4 bases from V and 8 bases from J, with 24 bases between. CDR3 DNA: TGTGCCAGCAGCGGAGGCAGGGGCCCTTCTTCAGGGGGCTACACCTTC. This codes for CASSGGRGPSSGGYTF. The complete variable domain, with remaining parts taken from reference TRBV5-6 and TRBJ1-2, reads DAGVTQSPTHLIKTRGQQVTLRCSPKSGHDTVSWYQQALGQGPQFIFQYYEEEERQRGNFPDRFSGHQFPNYSSELNVNALLLGDSALYLCASSGGRGPSSGGYTFGSGTRLTVV.

The chain couples TRBV6-5 to TRBJ2-1; no reliable D call. CDR3 length: 15 amino acids. V was pared by 4 bases and J by 0 bases, with 10 bases between. Germline CDR1 reads MNHEY; CDR2 reads SVGAGI. CDR3 in amino acids: CASSSRPSSYNEQFF. The CDR3 DNA follows: TGTGCCAGCAGTTCACGTCCCAGCTCCTACAATGAGCAGTTCTTC.